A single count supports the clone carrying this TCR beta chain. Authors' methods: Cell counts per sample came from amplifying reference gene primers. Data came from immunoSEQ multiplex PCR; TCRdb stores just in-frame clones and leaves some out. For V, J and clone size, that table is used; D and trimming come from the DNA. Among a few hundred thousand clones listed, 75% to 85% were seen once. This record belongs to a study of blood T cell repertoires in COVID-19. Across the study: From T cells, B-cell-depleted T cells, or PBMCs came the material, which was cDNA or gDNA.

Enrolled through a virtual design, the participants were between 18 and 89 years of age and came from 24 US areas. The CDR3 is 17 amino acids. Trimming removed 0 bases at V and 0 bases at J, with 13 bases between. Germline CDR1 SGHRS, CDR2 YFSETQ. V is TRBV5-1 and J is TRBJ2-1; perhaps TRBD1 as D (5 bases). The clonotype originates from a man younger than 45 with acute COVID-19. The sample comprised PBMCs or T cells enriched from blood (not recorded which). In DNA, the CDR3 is TGCGCCAGCAGCTTGGGCTCTGGACACGACTCCTACAATGAGCAGTTCTTC. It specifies CASSLGSGHDSYNEQFF. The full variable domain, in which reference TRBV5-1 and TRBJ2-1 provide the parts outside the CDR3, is KAGVTQTPRYLIKTRGQQVTLSCSPISGHRSVSWYQQTPGQGLQFLFEYFSETQRNKGNFPGRFSGRQFSNSRSEMNVSTLELGDSALYLCASSLGSGHDSYNEQFFGPGTRLTVL.